This TCR beta chain was found in a study of CD4 T cells in relation to SARS-CoV-2 and coronaviruses. Trimming cost V 1 base and J 5 bases, with 10 bases left between them. The CDR3 contains 14 residues. Germline CDR1 and CDR2: SGDLS and YYNGEE. Unexposed donor CD4+ T cells date from about 2011-2019, before the COVID-19 pandemic. Isolation of CD4+ T cells took place after about 9 days in culture. Points on this clone: The antigen is unknown.

Some clones are missing from TCRdb's copy, which holds only in-frame ones; the method was immunoSEQ multiplex PCR. The profile shows 25,000 to 35,000 clones, 72% of them singletons. The sequenced sample consisted of CD4+ T cells from PBMCs, cultured in vitro. The chain couples TRBV9 to TRBJ2-1; either TRBD1 or TRBD2 may fit D (5 bases each). The receptor's source is a human donor in good health. CDR3 residues: CASSVRDEDNEQFF. DNA for the CDR3: TGTGCCAGCAGCGTAAGGGACGAAGACAATGAGCAGTTCTTC.